The T cell receptor (beta chain) under discussion was sequenced for a study of early T cells in non-severe SARS-CoV-2 infection. Study at large: The input, bulk RNA from unsorted whole blood, was sequenced, and chains were unpaired. Study findings and constraints: Matching with VDJdb favored anti-spike CD8 responses (missing private and CD4 specificities).

This clonotype was recorded at least ten times. The antigen remains unidentified. With V trimmed by 6 bases and J by 0 bases, 11 bases remained unmatched. In germline, CDR1 is DFQATT, CDR2 SNEGSKA (reference sequence). This CDR3 is 15 amino acids long. TCRdb re-derived calls from the 5' RACE reads in MiXCR, one entry per CDR3 protein. The sample holds about 83,000 distinct CDR3 sequences, 10% to 15% seen once. The J gene is TRBJ2-7, the V gene TRBV20-1, with TRBD1 matching over 7 bases. The TCR sequence derives from an adult who was a healthcare worker with PCR-confirmed SARS-CoV-2 infection or an uninfected control (not recorded which). Sequenced material: whole blood. The CDR3 sequence: CSAEPPGQSSYEQYF. Here the CDR3 DNA reads TGCAGTGCAGAACCTCCGGGACAGAGCTCCTACGAGCAGTACTTC.